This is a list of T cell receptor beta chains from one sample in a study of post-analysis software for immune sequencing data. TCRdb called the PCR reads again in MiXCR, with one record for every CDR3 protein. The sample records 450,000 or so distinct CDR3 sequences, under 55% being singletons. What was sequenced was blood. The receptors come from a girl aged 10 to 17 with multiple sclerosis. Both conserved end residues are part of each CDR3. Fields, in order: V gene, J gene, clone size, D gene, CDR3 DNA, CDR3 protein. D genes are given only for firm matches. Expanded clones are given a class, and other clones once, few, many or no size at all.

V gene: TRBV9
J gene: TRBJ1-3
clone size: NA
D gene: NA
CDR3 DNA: TGTGCCAGCAGCGTTTCAACCGGGACCTTACAGGGAAACACCATATATTTT
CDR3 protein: CASSVSTGTLQGNTIYF

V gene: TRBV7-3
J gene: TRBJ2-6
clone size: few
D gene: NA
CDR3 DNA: TGTGCCAGCAGCACGGACGGCCAGTCTGGGGCCAACGTCCTGACTTTC
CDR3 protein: CASSTDGQSGANVLTF

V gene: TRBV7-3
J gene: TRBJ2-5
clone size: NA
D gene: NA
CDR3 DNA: TGTGCCAGCAGCCCCCAGGGGGGAGGGAATGATGCGGAAGAGACCCAGTACTTC
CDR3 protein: CASSPQGGGNDAEETQYF

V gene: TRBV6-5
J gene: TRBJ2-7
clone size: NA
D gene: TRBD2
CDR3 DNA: TGTGCCAGCAGTTACTCGGGGACTAGCGGGTTCTACGAGCAGTACTTC
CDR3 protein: CASSYSGTSGFYEQYF

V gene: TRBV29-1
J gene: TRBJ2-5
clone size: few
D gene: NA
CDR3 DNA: TGCAGCGTTGTTCCAGGCCTAGGGGAGACCCAGTACTTC
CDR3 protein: CSVVPGLGETQYF

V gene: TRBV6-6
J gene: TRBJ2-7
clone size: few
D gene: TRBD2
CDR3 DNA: TGTGCCAGCAGTAACGGAGGTGCTAGCGGGAGTCTTAGCGAGCAGTACTTC
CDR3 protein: CASSNGGASGSLSEQYF

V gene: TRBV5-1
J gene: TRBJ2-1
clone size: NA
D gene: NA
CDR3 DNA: TGCGCCAGCAGCTGGGAAACGGTTAACAATGAGCAGTTCTTC
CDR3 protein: CASSWETVNNEQFF

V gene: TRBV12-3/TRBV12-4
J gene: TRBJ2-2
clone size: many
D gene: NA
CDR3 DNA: TGTGCCACGACCCGGGACACTCAGGGGGAGCTGTTTTTT
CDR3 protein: CATTRDTQGELFF

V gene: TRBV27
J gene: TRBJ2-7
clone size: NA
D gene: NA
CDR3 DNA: TGTGCCAGCACCTCAGCCGGAGTGGGTAGTTACGAGCAGTACTTC
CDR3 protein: CASTSAGVGSYEQYF

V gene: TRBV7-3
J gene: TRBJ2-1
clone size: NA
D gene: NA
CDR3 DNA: TGTGCCAGCAGCGAGGTAGTGGACAATGAGCAGTTCTTC
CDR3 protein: CASSEVVDNEQFF

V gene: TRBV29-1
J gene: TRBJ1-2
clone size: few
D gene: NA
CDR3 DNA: TGCAGCGTCCTCCCGCATGGCTACACCTTC
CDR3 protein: CSVLPHGYTF

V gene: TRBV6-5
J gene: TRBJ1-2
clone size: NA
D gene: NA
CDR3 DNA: TGTGCCACCCAGCCGAGGGTTTCGGGTGGCTACACCTTC
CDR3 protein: CATQPRVSGGYTF

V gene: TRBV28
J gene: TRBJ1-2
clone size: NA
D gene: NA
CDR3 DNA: TGTGCCAGCAGTTTTAAGGGCGGCTACTATGGCTACACCTTC
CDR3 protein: CASSFKGGYYGYTF

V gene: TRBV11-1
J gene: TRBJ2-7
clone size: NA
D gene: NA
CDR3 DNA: TGTGCCAGCAGCTTAGACAGGACATCCTACGAGCAGTACTTC
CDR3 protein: CASSLDRTSYEQYF

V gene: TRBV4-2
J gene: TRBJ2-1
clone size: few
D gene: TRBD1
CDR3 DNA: TGTGCCAGCAGCCCGGTAACAGGGGACAATGAGCAGTTCTTC
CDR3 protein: CASSPVTGDNEQFF

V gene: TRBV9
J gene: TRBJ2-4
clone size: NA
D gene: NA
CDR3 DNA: TGTGCCAGCAGCGTAGCCAGGGCGGGCATTCAGTACTTC
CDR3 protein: CASSVARAGIQYF

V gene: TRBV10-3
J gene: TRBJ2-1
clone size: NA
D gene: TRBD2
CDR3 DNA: TGTGCCATCAGTGAAGTGACTAGCGGGAGTCTCAATGAGCAGTTCTTC
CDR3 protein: CAISEVTSGSLNEQFF

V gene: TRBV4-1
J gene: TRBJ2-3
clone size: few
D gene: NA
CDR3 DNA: TGCGCCAGCAGCCAAGACCCGTGGGGGACGCAGTATTTT
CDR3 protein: CASSQDPWGTQYF

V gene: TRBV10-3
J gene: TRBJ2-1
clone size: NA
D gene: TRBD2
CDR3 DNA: TGTGCCATCAGTGCTACGACTAGCGGGAGCTACAATGAGCAGTTCTTC
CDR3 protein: CAISATTSGSYNEQFF

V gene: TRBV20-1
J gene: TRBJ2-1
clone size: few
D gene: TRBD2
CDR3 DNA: TGCAGTGCTAGAGAGATATCTAGCGGTGAGCAGTTCTTC
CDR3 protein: CSAREISSGEQFF

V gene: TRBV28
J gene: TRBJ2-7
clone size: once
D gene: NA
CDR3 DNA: TGTGCCAGCAGTTTGACAGGAAGTCGGTCCTACGAGCAGTACTTC
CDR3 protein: CASSLTGSRSYEQYF

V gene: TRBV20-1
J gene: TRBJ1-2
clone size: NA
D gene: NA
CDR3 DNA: TGCAGTGCTAGTACAGGCCTCTATGGCTACACCTTC
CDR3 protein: CSASTGLYGYTF

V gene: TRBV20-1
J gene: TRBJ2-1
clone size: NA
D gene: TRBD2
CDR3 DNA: TGCAGTGCGACTAGCGCCCTCTCCTACAATGAGCAGTTCTTC
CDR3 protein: CSATSALSYNEQFF

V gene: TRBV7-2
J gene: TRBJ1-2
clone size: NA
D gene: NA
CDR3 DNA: TGTGCCAGCAGCTTACGGGATGACTATGGCTACACCTTC
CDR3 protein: CASSLRDDYGYTF

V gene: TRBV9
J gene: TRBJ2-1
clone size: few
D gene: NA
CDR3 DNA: TGTGCCAGCAGCGTTCCAGGACAGGGGTCCGGGGTAAGCGGGGGAAGCTCCTACAATGAGCAGTTCTTC
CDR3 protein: CASSVPGQGSGVSGGSSYNEQFF

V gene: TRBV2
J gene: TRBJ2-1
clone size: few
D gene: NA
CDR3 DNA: TGTGCCAGCAGGGGCGGGGAGGCCCGGGGCAATGAGCAGTTCTTC
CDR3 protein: CASRGGEARGNEQFF

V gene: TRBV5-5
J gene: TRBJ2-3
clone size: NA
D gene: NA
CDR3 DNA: TGTGCCAGCAGCTTGCCCTCTGAGGATACGCAGTATTTT
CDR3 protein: CASSLPSEDTQYF

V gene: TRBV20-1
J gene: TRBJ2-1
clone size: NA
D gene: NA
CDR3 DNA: TGCAGTGCTAGAGAGCCCCAGGGAGGAGTACGGGATGAGCAGTTCTTC
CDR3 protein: CSAREPQGGVRDEQFF

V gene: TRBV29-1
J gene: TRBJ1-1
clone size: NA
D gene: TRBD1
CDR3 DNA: TGCAGCGTCGGGGACAGGGGAACTGAAGCTTTCTTT
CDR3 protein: CSVGDRGTEAFF